These 30 T cell receptor beta chains were all obtained from the same sample, sequenced in a study of cytomegalovirus exposure and HLA in healthy donors. Primers included in the PCR were 60 Vbeta and 13 Jbeta primers. Produced via immunoSEQ multiplex PCR; TCRdb's table is partial and in-frame only. Seen here are some 99,000 clones, under 80% observed once, and the top ten hold less than 2%. Specimen: PBMCs. The receptors originated from a male donor in good health and CMV-seronegative.

In regard to this clone: This sample includes further DNA sequences coding for the same CDR3. The chain uses TRBV7-2 and TRBJ1-5, with 7 nucleotides matching TRBD1. Losses at the gene ends were 5 bases for V and 5 bases for J; bases not matched to a gene: 9. This CDR3 contains 15 residues. Germline-derived CDR1 and CDR2 are SGHTA and FQGNSA. The CDR3 DNA reads TGTGCCAGCAGCAGAGACAGGGTGGGAGATCAGCCCCAGCATTTT. Translated: CASSRDRVGDQPQHF.

This sequence joins TRBV21-1 and TRBJ2-3; the DNA was not used to check the table's D call, TRBD1. TRBV21-1 is a listed pseudogene. The CDR3 contains 17 residues. CDR3 sequence reads: CASSVRTQRGYTDTQYF. In DNA form, the CDR3 reads TGTGCCAGCAGCGTACGGACCCAAAGGGGGTACACAGATACGCAGTATTTT.

V and J are TRBV2 and TRBJ2-7; 10 bases match TRBD2. CDR3 length equals 16 residues. Trimming took 4 bases from V and 0 from J; bases not matched to a gene: 6. The V gene's germline CDR1 is SNHLY and CDR2 FYNNEI. The DNA of the CDR3 is TGTGCCAGCAGTGTCCTAACTAGCGGGAACTCCTACGAGCAGTACTTC. Its protein is CASSVLTSGNSYEQYF.

J is TRBJ1-5 and V is TRBV5-6; 7 bases line up with TRBD1. Germline V gene lookup returns CDR1 SGHDT and CDR2 YYEEEE. V lost 2 bases and J lost 5; bases outside the gene matches: 10. The CDR3 totals 16 residues. The CDR3 is CASSLGPDRAYQPQHF. In nucleotides, the CDR3 is TGTGCCAGCAGCTTAGGTCCTGACAGGGCGTATCAGCCCCAGCATTTT.

The CDR3 reads CAISESGGFAYNEQFF. In DNA, the CDR3 is TGTGCCATCAGTGAGTCCGGCGGGTTCGCCTACAATGAGCAGTTCTTC. This sequence joins TRBV10-3 and TRBJ2-1; perhaps TRBD2 as D (5 bases). This CDR3 has 16 residues. V gave up 0 bases and J gave up 2 bases, with 11 bases separating them. Germline values: CDR1 ENHRY, CDR2 SYGVKD.

This clone was counted a few times. J is TRBJ1-5 and V is TRBV19, with 12 bases identical to TRBD1. CDR3 length: 16 amino acids. The V and J ends lost 3 bases and 7 bases, in that order; junction bases with no gene match: 7. Germline CDR1 reads LNHDA; CDR2 reads SQIVND (reference sequence). Here the CDR3 DNA reads TGTGCCAGTAGTATGATGGGACAGGGGGCTGGACAGCCCCAGCATTTT. Amino acids: CASSMMGQGAGQPQHF. Based on the CDR3 plus reference TRBV19 and TRBJ1-5, the full variable domain is DGGITQSPKYLFRKEGQNVTLSCEQNLNHDAMYWYRQDPGQGLRLIYYSQIVNDFQKGDIAEGYSVSREKKESFPLTVTSAQKNPTAFYLCASSMMGQGAGQPQHFGDGTRLSIL.

The gene calls are TRBV6-1 and TRBJ2-1; possibly TRBD2 for D (5 bases). The CDR3 sequence is 14 residues long. Deletions cut 0 bases from V and 3 bases from J, with 6 bases between. Germline V gene data show CDR1 as MNHNS and CDR2 as SASEGT. The CDR3 DNA sequence: TGTGCCAGCAGTGAAGCTAGCGTCTACAATGAGCAGTTCTTC. Its protein product is CASSEASVYNEQFF.

The chain recombines TRBV5-4 with TRBJ2-3; 10 nucleotides line up with TRBD2. J lost 6 bases, V lost 4 bases, and 5 bases had no gene match. Germline V gene lookup returns CDR1 SGHNT and CDR2 YYREEE (reference sequence). The length of the CDR3 is 14 residues. CDR3 region: CASSLAGVADTQYF. Written as DNA, the CDR3 is TGTGCCAGCAGCCTAGCGGGAGTCGCTGATACGCAGTATTTT. The variable domain in full, completed from reference TRBV5-4 and TRBJ2-3, reads ETGVTQSPTHLIKTRGQQVTLRCSSQSGHNTVSWYQQALGQGPQFIFQYYREEENGRGNFPPRFSGLQFPNYSSELNVNALELDDSALYLCASSLAGVADTQYFGPGTRLTVL.

CDR3 amino acids: CASSPRRGSGNTIYF. For the CDR3, the DNA is TGTGCCAGCTCACCCCGAAGGGGTTCTGGAAACACCATATATTTT. The chain links TRBV18 to TRBJ1-3; weak D call: TRBD1 (5 bases). CDR1 and CDR2 (germline): KGHSH, LQKENI. The CDR3 contains 15 residues. V lost 3 bases and J lost 1, with 10 bases in between.

The chain uses TRBV29-1 and TRBJ2-1; TRBD2 matches at 7 bases. CDR1 is SQVTM and CDR2 is ANQGSEA in the germline V gene. Trimming cost V 6 bases and J 1 base; bases outside gene matches: 15. The CDR3 has 17 residues. CDR3 amino acids: CSVPKQKAGGSYNEQFF. The CDR3 bases are TGCAGCGTCCCCAAACAGAAAGCCGGGGGGTCCTACAATGAGCAGTTCTTC.

The chain employs TRBV4-3 and TRBJ2-1; D is unresolved. Germline V gene sequence: CDR1 LGHNA, CDR2 YSLEER. The CDR3 spans 15 residues. Trimming removed 2 bases at V and 2 bases at J, with 10 bases between. The CDR3 region has the DNA TGCGCCAGCAGCCAAACCTCGGGTGCCTACAATGAGCAGTTCTTC. Translating it yields CASSQTSGAYNEQFF.

The chain carries TRBV30 and TRBJ2-7; the match to TRBD2 covers 8 bases. J lost 4 bases, V lost 0 bases, and 8 bases had no gene match. The CDR3 covers 15 residues. CDR1 is GTSNPN, CDR2 SVGIG, per germline (reference sequence). The CDR3 is CAWSVGREALYEQYF. The DNA of the CDR3 is TGTGCCTGGAGTGTAGGGCGGGAGGCCCTGTACGAGCAGTACTTC.

About this clone: The identical CDR3 is also encoded by other nucleotide sequences in the sample. This chain links TRBV29-1 with TRBJ2-7; 9 bases align to TRBD2. Germline V lookup: CDR1 SQVTM, CDR2 ANQGSEA. With V trimmed by 1 base and J by 5 bases, 9 bases remained unmatched. The CDR3 is made up of 15 amino acids. The CDR3 nucleotides read TGCAGCGTTGAAGTCCCGCGGGAGGGTGGGGACGAGCAGTACTTC. Protein sequence: CSVEVPREGGDEQYF.

The chain joins TRBV6-5 to TRBJ2-7; the match to TRBD1 covers 8 bases. The CDR3 extends over 12 amino acids. Germline CDR1 is MNHEY and CDR2 is SVGAGI. With 9 bases clipped from V and 5 bases from J, the junction kept 6 bases outside the gene matches. The CDR3 is CASSDRAHEQYF. CDR3 nucleotide sequence: TGTGCCAGTTCGGACAGGGCCCACGAGCAGTACTTC.

V is TRBV6-5 and J is TRBJ2-1; D remains unclear. Germline CDR1 and CDR2: MNHEY and SVGAGI. The CDR3 has 15 amino acids. V was trimmed by 4 bases and J by 0 bases, leaving 10 bases between them. CDR3 amino acids: CASSLLMSSYNEQFF. The CDR3 DNA is TGTGCCAGCAGTTTGTTAATGAGCTCCTACAATGAGCAGTTCTTC.

This sequence joins TRBV5-1 and TRBJ2-1; TRBD1 is a possible D gene (5 bases). The V gene's germline CDR1 is SGHRS and CDR2 YFSETQ. Trimming removed 0 bases at V and 1 base at J, with 14 bases between. The length of the CDR3 is 17 residues. CDR3 nucleotides: TGCGCCAGCAGCTTGGGACAGCCGAATTTTTCCTACAATGAGCAGTTCTTC. This translates into CASSLGQPNFSYNEQFF.

V gene TRBV6-5 combines with J gene TRBJ2-7; TRBD1 might be the D (6 bases). CDR1 and CDR2 (germline): MNHEY, SVGAGI. This CDR3 comprises 14 residues. The V and J ends lost 7 bases and 4 bases respectively, with 17 bases between them. The CDR3 DNA sequence: TGTGCCAGCAAAAAAGGGTACACAGGGTACGAGCAGTACTTC. As protein: CASKKGYTGYEQYF.

A remark on this clone: The junction shows a germline mismatch at one end, possibly a read error. V and J are TRBV7-9 and TRBJ2-7; 7 nucleotides line up with TRBD2. CDR1 is SEHNR, CDR2 FQNEAQ, per germline (reference sequence). The CDR3 has 12 amino acids. Written as DNA, the CDR3 is TGTTCCAGCGGGGAGGGGTACTACGAGCAGTACTTC. Its translation is CSSGEGYYEQYF. The full variable domain, in which reference TRBV7-9 and TRBJ2-7 provide the parts outside the CDR3, is DTGVSQNPRHKITKRGQNVTFRCDPISEHNRLYWYRQTLGQGPEFLTYFQNEAQLEKSRLLSDRFSAERPKGSFSTLEIQRTEQGDSAMYLCSSGEGYYEQYFGPGTRLTVT.

The CDR3 DNA is TGCGCCAGCAGCTTGGAAGCGGTCTCGAGTCGGAAAGCTTTCTTT. Residues: CASSLEAVSSRKAFF. This chain connects TRBV5-1 to TRBJ1-1; D is uncertain. The CDR3 is 15 amino acids. CDR1 and CDR2 from the germline V gene are SGHRS and YFSETQ. Trimming took off 0 bases at V and 9 bases at J, with 18 bases between the two ends. Full variable domain (remainder filled in from reference TRBV5-1 and TRBJ1-1): KAGVTQTPRYLIKTRGQQVTLSCSPISGHRSVSWYQQTPGQGLQFLFEYFSETQRNKGNFPGRFSGRQFSNSRSEMNVSTLELGDSALYLCASSLEAVSSRKAFFGQGTRLTVV.

This clone was detected only a few times. The V and J genes are TRBV5-8 and TRBJ2-2; D remains unclear. The germline V gene has CDR1 SGHTS and CDR2 YDEGEE. This CDR3 has 15 residues. V gave up 2 bases and J gave up 4 bases, with 12 bases separating them. The CDR3 here is CASSFYRHSTGELFF. The CDR3 coding sequence is TGTGCCAGCAGCTTTTACAGACACAGCACCGGGGAGCTGTTTTTT.

The chain couples TRBV28 to TRBJ2-1; tentatively, D is TRBD1 (7 bases). V was shortened by 3 bases and J by 8 bases, with 20 bases between the two germline ends. The germline V gene has CDR1 MDHEN and CDR2 SYDVKM. The CDR3 length is 16 residues. The CDR3, as DNA: TGTGCCAGCAGTTTTACCGACAGGGAGGTTCGGGATGAGCAGTTCTTC. It translates to CASSFTDREVRDEQFF.

The rearrangement uses TRBV27 and TRBJ2-3, with D possibly TRBD1 on 6 matching bases. The length of the CDR3 is 16 residues. Germline V gene data show CDR1 as MNHEY and CDR2 as SMNVEV (reference sequence). Trimming removed 0 bases at V and 2 bases at J, with 12 bases between. The CDR3 protein is CASSLSLDRNTDTQYF. As DNA, the CDR3 is TGTGCCAGCAGTTTATCACTCGACAGGAACACAGATACGCAGTATTTT.

The rearrangement links TRBV7-9 to TRBJ1-4; the match to TRBD1 covers 7 bases. The V and J ends lost 3 bases and 7 bases, in that order; junction bases with no gene match: 2. Per germline, CDR1 SEHNR and CDR2 FQNEAQ (reference sequence). The CDR3 extends over 13 amino acids. The CDR3, as DNA: TGTGCCAGCAGCTTCCCAGGGGGTGAAAAACTGTTTTTT. It yields the protein CASSFPGGEKLFF.

The chain joins TRBV5-1 to TRBJ2-7; 7 positions agree with TRBD1. V dropped 0 bases and J dropped 0; count of bases not matched to a gene: 6. Germline assignment: CDR1 SGHRS and CDR2 YFSETQ. The CDR3 is 16 residues long. CDR3 in DNA: TGCGCCAGCAGCTTGGGGTGGACAGGCCACTCCTACGAGCAGTACTTC. Translated: CASSLGWTGHSYEQYF.

This chain connects TRBV9 to TRBJ2-1; 7 bases fit TRBD1. This CDR3 region has 14 residues. The germline CDR1 and CDR2 sequences are SGDLS and YYNGEE. Trimming removed 0 bases from V and 7 bases from J; junction bases left unmatched: 4. In nucleotides, the CDR3 is TGTGCCAGCAGCGTAGTGCAGGGGGTGAATGAGCAGTTCTTC. The encoded protein is CASSVVQGVNEQFF.

The rearrangement uses TRBV4-1 and TRBJ2-3, with TRBD1 matching 9 bases. After removal of 4 bases from V and 3 bases from J, the junction contained 23 bases not matched to a gene. The CDR3 contains 21 residues. Germline values: CDR1 MGHRA, CDR2 YSYEKL. This CDR3 reads CASSPVGDRVKERGPTDTQYF. Written as DNA, the CDR3 is TGCGCCAGCAGCCCGGTAGGGGACAGGGTAAAGGAGCGTGGTCCAACAGATACGCAGTATTTT.

The genes are TRBV6-6 and TRBJ1-5; 10 nucleotides line up with TRBD1. V gave up 7 bases and J gave up 0 bases; unmatched junction bases: 6. The CDR3 is 16 residues long. Germline CDR1 is MNHNY and CDR2 is SVGAGI (reference sequence). The CDR3 DNA is TGTGCCAGCACCCCGGGACAGGGGTATAGCAATCAGCCCCAGCATTTT. It translates to CASTPGQGYSNQPQHF.

There are a few counts of this clone. The rearrangement links TRBV27 to TRBJ1-5; D possibly corresponds to TRBD1 (5 bases). V lost 6 bases, J lost 3 bases, and 12 bases lay in between. The CDR3 has 14 amino acids. CDR1 and CDR2 from the germline V gene are MNHEY and SMNVEV (reference sequence). The CDR3 DNA is TGTGCCAGCAGGCGAACAGGTATCAATCAGCCCCAGCATTTT. Translation gives CASRRTGINQPQHF.

This sequence joins TRBV5-1 and TRBJ2-1, with a weak D call TRBD2 (6 bases). This CDR3 is 16 amino acids long. CDR1 and CDR2 from the germline V gene are SGHRS and YFSETQ. V dropped 4 bases and J dropped 7 bases, with 21 bases sitting between them. CDR3 coding DNA: TGCGCCAGCAGCCCGAGTGGGAGGATGTTCGGGAATGAGCAGTTCTTC. This gives the protein CASSPSGRMFGNEQFF.

This sequence joins TRBV28 and TRBJ2-7, with TRBD2 matching over 10 bases. CDR3 length equals 16 residues. With 4 bases clipped from V and 0 bases from J, the junction kept 6 bases outside the gene matches. The germline V gene encodes CDR1 MDHEN and CDR2 SYDVKM. The CDR3 region has the DNA TGTGCCAGCAGTTACCCAGCGGGAGGGAGCTCCTACGAGCAGTACTTC. Translated: CASSYPAGGSSYEQYF.